These 21 T cell receptor beta chains were all obtained from the same sample, sequenced in a study of CD8 T cells in ankylosing spondylitis. Using its own MiXCR run on the 5' RACE reads, TCRdb lists one record per CDR3 protein. The table includes about 240,000 distinct CDR3 sequences, over 8.5% detected once. Sequences were obtained from blood, either unsorted or a sorted T cell fraction (not recorded which). Receptors originate from a male donor with ankylosing spondylitis or in good health (not recorded which).

This clonotype was found once. The V call is TRBV5-6, the J call TRBJ1-5; weak D call: TRBD1 (6 bases). This CDR3 comprises 17 residues. CDR1 is SGHDT, CDR2 YYEEEE, per germline. V was shortened by 3 bases and J by 5 bases, with 21 bases between the two germline ends. CDR3 sequence: CASSSGRAGATYQPQHF. In DNA form, the CDR3 reads TGTGCCAGCAGCTCCGGGCGGGCAGGGGCAACCTATCAGCCCCAGCATTTT.

Ten or more counts support this clonotype. The chain uses TRBV5-1 and TRBJ2-3; weak D call: TRBD1 (6 bases). The CDR3 has 13 amino acids. The V end lost 0 bases, the J end lost 7 bases, and 9 bases lay between the germline ends. The germline gives CDR1 SGHRS, CDR2 YFSETQ. The CDR3 nucleotides read TGCGCCAGCAGCTTGGAGGACAGAAATACGCAGTATTTT. It specifies CASSLEDRNTQYF.

The chain couples TRBV2 to TRBJ2-7, with a tentative D call TRBD2 (7 bases). CDR1 and CDR2 from the germline V gene are SNHLY and FYNNEI. Trimming shortened V by 8 bases and J by 6 bases, and 11 bases separated the two germline ends. CDR3 length equals 11 residues. The DNA of the CDR3 is TGTGCCAGCCGCGGGGGCCTCGAGCAGTACTTC. It is translated as CASRGGLEQYF.

This clonotype has a count of ten or more. The CDR3 bases are TGTGCCAGCAGCCCCGCAGGGTACCCCGAGCAGTACTTC. Translating it yields CASSPAGYPEQYF. This chain uses TRBV28 with TRBJ2-7, with a tentative D call TRBD1 (5 bases). Trimming pared 6 bases from V and 6 bases from J, leaving 15 bases between. Germline V gene data show CDR1 as MDHEN and CDR2 as SYDVKM. This CDR3 contains 13 residues.

This clonotype came up a few times. The chain recombines TRBV5-1 with TRBJ2-7; unclear D gene. The V end was cut by 3 bases, the J end by 2 bases, with 12 bases between. Germline-derived CDR1 and CDR2 are SGHRS and YFSETQ. The CDR3 contains 14 residues. CDR3 sequence reads: CASSSPGRPYEQYF. CDR3 in DNA: TGCGCCAGCAGCTCGCCCGGGCGCCCCTACGAGCAGTACTTC.

The chain employs TRBV4-2 and TRBJ2-2; D remains ambiguous. The CDR3 runs 17 residues. CDR1 and CDR2 (germline): LGHNA, YNFKEQ. Trimming removed 0 bases from V and 8 bases from J, with 19 bases in between. DNA for the CDR3: TGTGCCAGCAGCCAAGAAATCCCAGGCGTAGTTGCTGGGGAGCTGTTTTTT. This encodes CASSQEIPGVVAGELFF.

The genes are TRBV21-1 and TRBJ2-1; TRBD2, the table's D call, lacks a check against the DNA. TRBV21-1 is tagged as a pseudogene. The CDR3 consists of 19 residues. CDR3 in amino acids: CASSGSLLAGGSIYNEQFF. CDR3 DNA sequence: TGTGCCAGCAGCGGAAGTCTACTAGCGGGCGGGTCGATTTACAATGAGCAGTTCTTC.

The rearrangement uses TRBV2 and TRBJ2-7, with D perhaps TRBD1 (6 bases). The V end was cut by 3 bases, the J end by 0 bases, with 12 bases between. The CDR3 extends over 15 amino acids. CDR1 SNHLY and CDR2 FYNNEI come from the germline V gene. DNA of the CDR3: TGTGCCAGCAGTGAGGACAGTCACATCTCCTACGAGCAGTACTTC. It is translated as CASSEDSHISYEQYF.

Many counts were recorded for this clonotype. The rearrangement joins TRBV6-1 to TRBJ2-1; TRBD2 aligns across 13 bases. Trimming took 6 bases from V and 4 from J; bases not matched to a gene: 12. The CDR3 spans 18 residues. The germline gives CDR1 MNHNS, CDR2 SASEGT. The CDR3 bases are TGTGCCAGCAGACGCCAAAAAGGACTAGCGGGAGAGTACAATGAGCAGTTCTTC. Residues: CASRRQKGLAGEYNEQFF.

There are many counts of this clonotype. This chain uses TRBV12-3 or TRBV12-4 with TRBJ1-5, with D uncertain. The V gene lost 4 bases and the J gene lost 6 bases, with 4 bases spanning the gap. The CDR3 is 11 amino acids. In nucleotides, the CDR3 is TGTGCCAGCAGTTCAGGTCAGCCCCAGCATTTT. Encoded protein: CASSSGQPQHF.

The sample holds many counts of this clonotype. The CDR3 nucleotides are TGTGCCAGCAGCACCTCAGGGTACGAGCAGTACTTC. This codes for CASSTSGYEQYF. This chain connects TRBV28 to TRBJ2-7; D is perhaps TRBD1 (5 bases). Germline V gene data show CDR1 as MDHEN and CDR2 as SYDVKM. The CDR3 has 12 amino acids. V was cut by 6 bases and J by 4 bases, with 10 bases left in between.

V is TRBV7-9 and J is TRBJ1-2; the match to TRBD1 covers 11 bases. V gave up 4 bases and J gave up 3 bases; unmatched junction bases: 4. This CDR3 comprises 15 residues. Per the germline V gene, CDR1 is SEHNR and CDR2 is FQNEAQ (reference sequence). CDR3 sequence (DNA): TGTGCCAGCAGCTCATGGACAGGGGGCGACTATGGCTACACCTTC. This encodes CASSSWTGGDYGYTF.

This clonotype has a count of ten or more. The chain links TRBV29-1 to TRBJ1-2, with 9 bases that match TRBD1. The V gene end was trimmed by 7 bases and the J gene end by 8 bases; junction bases not matched to a gene: 5. The CDR3 runs to 11 residues. Per the germline V gene, CDR1 is SQVTM and CDR2 is ANQGSEA. The CDR3 DNA follows: TGCAGCGGAGGAGGACAGGGGGGCTACACCTTC. This encodes CSGGGQGGYTF.

This clonotype was recorded many times. CDR3 residues: CASSPSGQERGYTF. Here the CDR3 DNA reads TGCGCCAGCAGTCCGTCGGGACAGGAGCGTGGCTACACCTTC. The rearrangement uses TRBV5-1 and TRBJ1-2; 8 nucleotides line up with TRBD1. Trimming cost V 5 bases and J 7 bases; bases outside gene matches: 10. The CDR3 sequence is 14 residues long. Germline V gene data show CDR1 as SGHRS and CDR2 as YFSETQ. The whole variable domain, remainder taken from reference TRBV5-1 and TRBJ1-2, is KAGVTQTPRYLIKTRGQQVTLSCSPISGHRSVSWYQQTPGQGLQFLFEYFSETQRNKGNFPGRFSGRQFSNSRSEMNVSTLELGDSALYLCASSPSGQERGYTFGSGTRLTVV.

This clonotype was recorded many times. V gene TRBV5-1 combines with J gene TRBJ2-2; D gene ambiguous. This CDR3 contains 12 residues. In germline, CDR1 is SGHRS, CDR2 YFSETQ. V dropped 9 bases and J dropped 6 bases, with 12 bases sitting between them. CDR3 DNA sequence: TGCGCCACCGGATTTGGGGCCGGGGAGCTGTTTTTT. It yields the protein CATGFGAGELFF.

A few counts support this clonotype. The V call is TRBV7-8, the J call TRBJ1-1; unclear D gene. The CDR3 contains 17 residues. From germline, CDR1 is SGHVS and CDR2 FQNEAQ. The ends were cut back, 2 bases at V and 0 bases at J, with 16 bases in the middle. In DNA form, the CDR3 reads TGTGCCAGCAGCTTAATTGAGACCATTGCACTGAACACTGAAGCTTTCTTT. Translation: CASSLIETIALNTEAFF.

This clonotype was observed a handful of times. The chain has TRBV5-5 and TRBJ2-6, with unresolved D. Germline V lookup: CDR1 SGHKS, CDR2 YYEKEE (reference sequence). This CDR3 contains 13 residues. V lost 6 bases, J lost 3 bases, and 7 bases lay in between. CDR3 DNA: TGTGCCAGCATGTTTTATGGGGCCAACGTCCTGACTTTC. This translates into CASMFYGANVLTF.

This clonotype has more than one count but fewer than ten. The rearrangement links TRBV11-2 to TRBJ2-1; 7 bases fit TRBD1. Looked up from germline, CDR1 is SGHAT and CDR2 is FQNNGV. J lost 4 bases, V lost 6 bases, and 6 bases had no gene match. The CDR3 loop spans 14 amino acids. The CDR3 spells CASSTGTVYNEQFF. CDR3 nucleotides: TGTGCCAGCAGTACCGGGACAGTTTACAATGAGCAGTTCTTC.

This clonotype was observed many times. This rearrangement joins TRBV5-1 to TRBJ1-2; no clear D. This CDR3 contains 15 residues. V was trimmed by 0 bases and J by 7 bases, leaving 16 bases between them. Looked up from germline, CDR1 is SGHRS and CDR2 is YFSETQ. This CDR3 reads CASSLEPVASRGYTF. CDR3 DNA: TGCGCCAGCAGCTTGGAGCCGGTTGCGAGCCGTGGCTACACCTTC.

This clonotype appeared a few times. This chain uses TRBV3-1 with TRBJ2-4, with D tentatively TRBD2 (6 bases). The CDR3 totals 16 residues. Deletions cut 0 bases from V and 4 bases from J, with 13 bases between. CDR1 LGHDT and CDR2 YNNKEL come from the germline V gene (reference sequence). CDR3 loop: CASSQDGWEEKNIQYF. For the CDR3, the DNA is TGTGCCAGCAGCCAAGATGGGTGGGAGGAGAAAAACATTCAGTACTTC.

A few counts support this clonotype. The chain employs TRBV3-1 and TRBJ2-1, with D unclear. The CDR3 runs to 13 residues. V gave up 2 bases and J gave up 4 bases, with 6 bases separating them. The V gene's germline CDR1 is LGHDT and CDR2 YNNKEL (reference sequence). The CDR3 DNA reads as TGTGCCAGCAGCCAAACCTTGTACAATGAGCAGTTCTTC. Amino acid sequence: CASSQTLYNEQFF.